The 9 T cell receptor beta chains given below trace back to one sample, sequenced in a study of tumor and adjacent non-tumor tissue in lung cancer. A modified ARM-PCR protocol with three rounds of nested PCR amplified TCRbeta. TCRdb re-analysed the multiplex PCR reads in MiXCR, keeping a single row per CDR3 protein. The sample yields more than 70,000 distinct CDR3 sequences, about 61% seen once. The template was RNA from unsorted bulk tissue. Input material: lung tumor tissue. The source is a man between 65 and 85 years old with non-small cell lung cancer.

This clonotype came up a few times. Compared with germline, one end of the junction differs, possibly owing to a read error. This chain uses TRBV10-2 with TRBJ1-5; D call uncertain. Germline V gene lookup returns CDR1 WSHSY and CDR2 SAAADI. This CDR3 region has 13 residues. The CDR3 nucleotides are TGCACCAGTGGCCAACAGACCGGTCAGCCCCAGCATTTT. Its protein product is CTSGQQTGQPQHF.

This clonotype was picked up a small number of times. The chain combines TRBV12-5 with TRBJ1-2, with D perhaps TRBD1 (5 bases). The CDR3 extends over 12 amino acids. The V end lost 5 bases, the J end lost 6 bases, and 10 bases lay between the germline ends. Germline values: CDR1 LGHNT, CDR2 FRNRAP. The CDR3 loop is CASGPGGDGYTF. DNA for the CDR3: TGTGCTAGTGGTCCCGGGGGGGATGGCTACACCTTC.

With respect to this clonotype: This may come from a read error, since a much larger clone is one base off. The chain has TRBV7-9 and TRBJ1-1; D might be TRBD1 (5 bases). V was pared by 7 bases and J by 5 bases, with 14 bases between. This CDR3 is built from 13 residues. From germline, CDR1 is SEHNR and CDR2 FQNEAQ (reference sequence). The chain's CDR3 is CASNRVQGTEAFF. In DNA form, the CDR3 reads TGTGCCAGCAACCGCGTCCAGGGAACTGAAGCTTTCTTT.

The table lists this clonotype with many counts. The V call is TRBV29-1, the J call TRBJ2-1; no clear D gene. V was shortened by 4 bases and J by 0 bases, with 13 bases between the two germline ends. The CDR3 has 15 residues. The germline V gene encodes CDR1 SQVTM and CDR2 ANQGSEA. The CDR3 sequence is CSVGKRISSYNEQFF. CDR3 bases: TGCAGCGTTGGAAAGAGGATTAGCTCCTACAATGAGCAGTTCTTC.

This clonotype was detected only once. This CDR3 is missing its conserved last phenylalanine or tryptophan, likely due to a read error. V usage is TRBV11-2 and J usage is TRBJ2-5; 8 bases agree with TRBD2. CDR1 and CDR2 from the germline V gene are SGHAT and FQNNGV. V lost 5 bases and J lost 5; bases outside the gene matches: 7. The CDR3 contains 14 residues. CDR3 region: CASSPTGGIETQYC. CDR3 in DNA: TGTGCCAGCAGCCCGACGGGGGGGATCGAGACCCAGTACTGC.

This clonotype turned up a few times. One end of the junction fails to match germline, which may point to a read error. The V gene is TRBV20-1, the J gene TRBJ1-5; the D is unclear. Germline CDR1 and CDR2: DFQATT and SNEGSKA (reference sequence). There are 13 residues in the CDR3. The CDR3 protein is CSAPPRVCQPQHF. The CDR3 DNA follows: TGTAGTGCCCCCCCAAGGGTCTGTCAGCCCCAGCATTTT.

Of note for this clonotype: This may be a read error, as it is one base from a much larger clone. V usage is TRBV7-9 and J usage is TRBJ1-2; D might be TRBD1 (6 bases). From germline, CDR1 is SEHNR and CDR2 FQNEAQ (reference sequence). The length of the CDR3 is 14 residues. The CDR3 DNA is TGTGTCAGCAGCCAGACTCGGGACACCTATGGCTACACCTTC. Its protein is CVSSQTRDTYGYTF. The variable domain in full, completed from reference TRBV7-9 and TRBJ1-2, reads DTGVSQNPRHKITKRGQNVTFRCDPISEHNRLYWYRQTLGQGPEFLTYFQNEAQLEKSRLLSDRFSAERPKGSFSTLEIQRTEQGDSAMYLCVSSQTRDTYGYTFGSGTRLTVV.

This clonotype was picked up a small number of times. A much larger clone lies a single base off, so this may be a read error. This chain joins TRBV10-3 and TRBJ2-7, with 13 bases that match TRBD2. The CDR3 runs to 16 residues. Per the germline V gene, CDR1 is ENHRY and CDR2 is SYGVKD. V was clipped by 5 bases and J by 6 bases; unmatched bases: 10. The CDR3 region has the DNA TGTGCCATCAGTTGGACTAGCGGGGGCCCCACCTTCGAGCAGTACTTC. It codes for CAISWTSGGPTFEQYF.

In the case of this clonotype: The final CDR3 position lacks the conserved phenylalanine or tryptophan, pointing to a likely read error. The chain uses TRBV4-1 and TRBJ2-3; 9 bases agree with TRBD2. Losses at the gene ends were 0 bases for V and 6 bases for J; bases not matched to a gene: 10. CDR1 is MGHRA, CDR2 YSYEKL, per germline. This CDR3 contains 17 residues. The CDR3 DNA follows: TGCGCCAGCAGCCAAGAGAGTGCGCGGGGGGGCGTCGATACGCAGTATCTT. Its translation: CASSQESARGGVDTQYL.